This paragraph reports one T cell receptor (beta chain). Its antigen is undetermined. Splitting the CD4+ cells yielded a CD45RA+ naive subset and a CD45RA-negative memory subset. The sample belongs to a study of shared clonotypes between healthy human individuals. Study context: Each donor had three CD4 naive, three CD4 memory, two CD8 naive and one CD8 memory plate. Study-level findings and limits: Though the depth was large, rarefaction showed that sorted-subset sequencing was incomplete.

The CDR3 is 16 residues long. Germline values: CDR1 MRHNA, CDR2 SNTAGT. Germline trimming cut 4 bases from V and 7 bases from J; bases unmatched to any gene: 8. Sorted-subset replicate PCRs used 200 ng of genomic DNA. This amount corresponded to 33,000 or so T cell genomes. The table came from immunoSEQ multiplex PCR; TCRdb's copy has only in-frame clones and leaves some out. The profile covers 2,100,000 or so clones, with under 97% appearing a single time and roughly 0.13% taken by the ten largest. This chain uses TRBV6-4 with TRBJ2-1, with 12 bases fitting TRBD2. Sequenced sample: naive CD4+ T cells sorted from blood. Documented subset: CD45RA+ positively selected. This TCR was sampled from a man younger than 30 in good health. CDR3 in DNA: TGTGCCAGCAGTGTCACACTAGCGGGAGGCAGGAATGAGCAGTTCTTC. As protein: CASSVTLAGGRNEQFF.